The present TCR beta chain was sequenced within a study of graft-versus-host responses after intestinal transplantation. Across the whole study: Anti-thymocyte globulin induction, then tacrolimus and steroids for around 3 years, went to all recipients. General study findings and limits: Recipient-marrow GvH clones were detected, some having first appeared in ileum or blood. High graft-versus-host to host-versus-graft clonal ratios were found in allografts of patients who had graft-donor T cell macrochimerism.

Processing of graft tissue released intraepithelial and lamina propria lymphocytes. Some clones are missing from TCRdb's copy, which holds only in-frame ones; the method was immunoSEQ multiplex PCR. The data show 13,000 to 15,000 clones, about 68% seen once. V lost 3 bases, J lost 4 bases, and 3 bases lay in between. The CDR3 is 11 amino acids. Germline CDR1 MNHNS, CDR2 SASEGT. About this clone: Its specificity is not known.

The chain carries TRBV6-1 and TRBJ1-2, with D unclear. Sequences were derived from ileum tissue, sampled roughly 720 days after intestinal transplantation. This TCR was recovered from a human patient who received an intestinal transplant, so some T cells may come from the graft donor. The CDR3 sequence is CASSDSYGYTF. The CDR3 DNA sequence: TGTGCCAGCAGTGACAGCTATGGCTACACCTTC.